These 9 T cell receptor beta chains were sequenced from one sample in a study of blood T cell repertoires in COVID-19. Clones were read by immunoSEQ multiplex PCR, and TCRdb kept only the in-frame ones, dropping some. The sample consists of under 75,000 clones, around four fifths of them appearing once. What was sequenced was peripheral blood. The receptors here all came from a woman in her seventies with acute or convalescent COVID-19.

The chain joins TRBV9 to TRBJ1-2; no reliable D call. The ends were cut back, 5 bases at V and 4 bases at J, with 9 bases in the middle. CDR1 is SGDLS and CDR2 is YYNGEE in the germline V gene. The CDR3 is 12 residues long. In nucleotides, the CDR3 is TGTGCCAGCAGATCAGAGGGCTATGGCTACACCTTC. It encodes CASRSEGYGYTF.

The chain has TRBV19 and TRBJ1-2; D unclear. The germline V gene encodes CDR1 LNHDA and CDR2 SQIVND (reference sequence). V was trimmed by 7 bases and J by 0 bases, leaving 9 bases between them. This CDR3 is 13 amino acids long. The CDR3 here is CASNPDTNYGYTF. The CDR3 region has the DNA TGTGCCAGTAATCCAGATACTAACTATGGCTACACCTTC.

The DNA of the CDR3 is TGTGCCAGCAGCTTGCAGACTAGTCTCTACGAGCAGTACTTC. Amino acids: CASSLQTSLYEQYF. This rearrangement joins TRBV7-9 to TRBJ2-7, with D possibly matching TRBD2 (6 bases). V was cut by 3 bases and J by 3 bases, with 12 bases left in between. Germline values: CDR1 SEHNR, CDR2 FQNEAQ (reference sequence). CDR3 size: 14 residues.

The chain is built from TRBV7-8 and TRBJ2-7; D is possibly TRBD1 (5 bases). The germline gives CDR1 SGHVS, CDR2 FQNEAQ. CDR3 length: 13 residues. Trimming shortened V by 5 bases and J by 3 bases, and 11 bases separated the two germline ends. The CDR3 DNA sequence: TGTGCCAGCAGCCAAGACAGTCTCTACGAGCAGTACTTC. Its protein product is CASSQDSLYEQYF.

J is TRBJ1-2 and V is TRBV28; 9 bases line up with TRBD1. This CDR3 has 13 residues. Trimming removed 6 bases from V and 8 bases from J; junction bases left unmatched: 7. Germline V lookup: CDR1 MDHEN, CDR2 SYDVKM. The CDR3 region is CASSHRGLGGYTF. DNA for the CDR3: TGTGCCAGCAGCCACAGGGGGCTGGGAGGCTACACCTTC.

This chain links TRBV28 with TRBJ1-5, with D unresolved. Per germline, CDR1 MDHEN and CDR2 SYDVKM. The CDR3 runs 14 residues. Trimming cost V 3 bases and J 7 bases, with 13 bases left between them. The CDR3 DNA reads as TGTGCCAGCAGTTTGGGAGGGCTCGGGCAGCCCCAGCATTTT. Encoded protein: CASSLGGLGQPQHF.

This CDR3 reads CASSSGLVTDTQYF. In nucleotides, the CDR3 is TGCGCCAGCAGCTCCGGACTTGTCACAGATACGCAGTATTTT. The chain combines TRBV5-1 with TRBJ2-3; possibly TRBD2 for D (5 bases). V lost 3 bases and J 2 bases, leaving 10 bases between the germline ends. Germline V gene sequence: CDR1 SGHRS, CDR2 YFSETQ. This CDR3 region has 14 residues.

The count of this clone is one. The gene calls are TRBV6-2 or TRBV6-3 and TRBJ2-2, with D uncertain. The CDR3 spans 14 residues. V lost 6 bases, J lost 3 bases, and 11 bases lay in between. CDR1 is MNHEY, CDR2 SVGEGT, per germline. CDR3: CASSSRGYTGELFF. For the CDR3, the DNA is TGTGCCAGCAGCTCCCGAGGTTACACCGGGGAGCTGTTTTTT.

This clone was seen a handful of times. The chain recombines TRBV7-2 with TRBJ2-7, with D uncertain. Germline V gene data show CDR1 as SGHTA and CDR2 as FQGNSA. Trimming cost V 1 base and J 4 bases, with 8 bases left between them. The CDR3 is made up of 13 amino acids. The CDR3 DNA follows: TGTGCCAGCAGCTTAGAAAGCGATTACGAGCAGTACTTC. Protein product: CASSLESDYEQYF.